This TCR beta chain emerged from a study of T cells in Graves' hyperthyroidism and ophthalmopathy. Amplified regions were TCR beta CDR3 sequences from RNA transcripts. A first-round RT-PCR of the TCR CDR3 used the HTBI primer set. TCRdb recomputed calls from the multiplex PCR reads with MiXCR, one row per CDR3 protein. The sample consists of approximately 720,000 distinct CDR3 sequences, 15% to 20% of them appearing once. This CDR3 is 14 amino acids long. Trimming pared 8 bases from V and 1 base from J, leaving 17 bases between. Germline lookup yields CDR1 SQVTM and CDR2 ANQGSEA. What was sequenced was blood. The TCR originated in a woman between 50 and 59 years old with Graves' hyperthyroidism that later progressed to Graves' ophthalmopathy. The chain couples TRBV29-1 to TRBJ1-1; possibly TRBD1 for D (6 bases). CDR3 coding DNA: TGCAGCTACCATTATGGGGGCTGGAACACTGAAGCTTTCTTT. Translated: CSYHYGGWNTEAFF.